This is a list of T cell receptor beta chains from one sample in a study of siplizumab effects on memory and regulatory T cells. TCRdb keeps only in-frame clones here, not all; method: immunoSEQ multiplex PCR. The top ten clones hold about 2.4% of a sample with about 100,000 clones, more than 90% of them seen once. Sequencing was carried out using CD4+ T cells sorted from blood. The receptors were sampled from a human donor in good health. Some clones in this sample may be carry-over from other donors' samples. CDR3s include the opening cysteine and the closing phenylalanine or tryptophan. Each record gives: clone size, CDR3 length, D gene, J gene, V gene, CDR3 protein, CDR3 DNA. The D gene is left open where the match is weak. Expanded clones get a size class; other rows say once, few or many, or leave the size out.

size: -
length: 14
D: TRBD2
J: TRBJ2-1
V: TRBV19
CDR3: CASSPSGRAHEQFF
DNA: TGTGCCAGTAGTCCTAGCGGGAGGGCCCATGAGCAGTTCTTC

size: -
length: 17
D: -
J: TRBJ2-6
V: TRBV12-1
CDR3: CASSFDGTGAGANVLTF
DNA: TGTGCCAGCAGCTTTGACGGGACAGGGGCTGGGGCCAACGTCCTGACTTTC

size: -
length: 14
D: -
J: TRBJ2-3
V: TRBV6-6
CDR3: CASSPGTRVDTQYF
DNA: TGTGCCAGCAGTCCCGGGACCCGGGTCGATACGCAGTATTTT

size: -
length: 13
D: -
J: TRBJ1-6
V: TRBV30
CDR3: CAFIQGGNSPLHF
DNA: TGTGCCTTTATTCAGGGCGGGAATTCACCCCTCCACTTT

size: -
length: 15
D: -
J: TRBJ1-5
V: TRBV19
CDR3: CASSVTGSSNQPQHF
DNA: TGTGCCAGTAGTGTGACAGGATCTAGCAATCAGCCCCAGCATTTT

size: few
length: 15
D: -
J: TRBJ2-3
V: TRBV7-9
CDR3: CASSRGGGFTDTQYF
DNA: TGTGCCAGCAGCCGCGGGGGCGGGTTCACAGATACGCAGTATTTT

size: -
length: 13
D: -
J: TRBJ1-1
V: TRBV7-9
CDR3: CASSFFGNTEAFF
DNA: TGTGCCAGCAGCTTTTTCGGGAACACTGAAGCTTTCTTT

size: -
length: 18
D: TRBD2
J: TRBJ2-1
V: TRBV7-3
CDR3: CASSSGGPKSGSINEQFF
DNA: TGTGCCAGCAGCTCTGGGGGCCCTAAAAGCGGGAGTATAAATGAGCAGTTCTTC

size: -
length: 14
D: TRBD2
J: TRBJ2-7
V: TRBV10-2
CDR3: CASRTSGRSYEQYF
DNA: TGCGCCAGCAGGACTAGCGGGAGATCGTACGAGCAGTACTTC

size: -
length: 14
D: TRBD2
J: TRBJ2-3
V: TRBV28
CDR3: CASRPGLATDTQYF
DNA: TGTGCCAGCAGGCCCGGACTAGCGACAGATACGCAGTATTTT

size: few
length: 13
D: -
J: TRBJ1-1
V: TRBV18
CDR3: CASLSDRNTEAFF
DNA: TGTGCCAGCCTATCGGACAGAAACACTGAAGCTTTCTTT

size: -
length: 15
D: TRBD2
J: TRBJ2-1
V: TRBV9
CDR3: CASSLTSGAYNEQFF
DNA: TGTGCCAGCAGCTTGACTAGCGGGGCCTACAATGAGCAGTTCTTC

size: few
length: 15
D: TRBD1
J: TRBJ1-3
V: TRBV4-1
CDR3: CASSQDGQGANTIYF
DNA: TGCGCCAGCAGCCAAGATGGACAGGGGGCAAACACCATATATTTT